This T cell receptor (beta chain) was sequenced for a study of Ad26.COV2.S vaccination and SARS-CoV-2 variants. Points from the study as a whole: Analyses of TCR breadth and depth may have underestimated total T cell responses. Substantial response breadth was reportedly seen for spike-specific CD8+ and CD4+ T cells after vaccination.

Trimming took 6 bases from V and 0 from J, leaving 20 bases between them. CDR3 size: 17 residues. The germline CDR1 and CDR2 sequences are MDHEN and SYDVKM. Sequenced by immunoSEQ multiplex PCR; TCRdb stores in-frame clones only, minus some. The sample contains about 180,000 clones, roughly nine tenths of which appear only once. Turning to this clone: Its antigen is not known.

The rearrangement joins TRBV28 to TRBJ1-2, with a tentative D call TRBD1 (6 bases). Sequencing used peripheral blood, obtained after recovery from COVID-19. The source is a human donor who had recovered from COVID-19. Here the CDR3 reads CASRPPPGAGSNYGYTF. CDR3 nucleotide sequence: TGTGCCAGCAGACCCCCCCCAGGGGCCGGGTCTAACTATGGCTACACCTTC.